This T cell receptor beta chain is drawn from a study of blood T cell repertoires in COVID-19 (dated by TCRdb to 2020 to 2022). Broadly, across the study: Collaborator samples came from the United States, Italy and Spain and covered acute and convalescent phases of COVID-19. The material from the prospective study consisted of cDNA or gDNA derived from T cells, B-cell-depleted T cells, or PBMCs. Subjects who had been exposed to COVID-19, were actively infected with it, or had recovered from it provided the deeply sampled blood TCRbeta repertoires that made up the dataset. The repertoires were released in a freely available public database meant as a resource for research on the immune response to SARS-CoV-2. The samples were drawn from two sources: the first 160 participants of the ongoing ImmuneRACE study, and 1,254 subjects contributed by 6 global collaborators. A de-identified subject ID, COVID-19 status, age in years and sex were almost always included in the sample metadata. Where available, HLA class I and class II types were taken from metadata supplied by the sample provider and were not determined by assay-based typing.

This clone was seen only once. Its target antigen remains unknown. Base qualities are not recorded, but no much larger clone differs from it by a single base. Study-wide conclusions, independent of this receptor: The quantity of clinical and demographic metadata differed by source and by participant and was supplied without curation.

TCRbeta CDR3 regions were amplified from genomic DNA by means of the immunoSEQ Assay, a bias-controlled multiplex PCR. The authors processed their data as follows. Nucleated cell counts per sample were estimated from amplification of reference gene primers within the assay. To quantify the absolute abundance of each unique TCRbeta CDR3 rearrangement, sequence reads were collapsed and filtered. For each sample, productive Simpson clonality was calculated by taking the square root of Simpson's diversity index across productive rearrangements. This is the immuneACCESS table as TCRdb keeps it, with only in-frame sequences that have V and J called. A part of the clones is gone; compared with another copy, unresolved V genes explain less than half, and the rest is unexplained. Clonal size and the V and J genes are those of that table, whereas D and trimming came from the DNA. The sample records 100,000 to 150,000 clones, about 85% of which are singletons. Around 6.3% of the sample goes to the ten largest clones.

Taken from cysteine to phenylalanine, the CDR3 has 15 residues. Of the read, only the CDR3 DNA is kept; its 45 bases are in frame from base 1. A distance of 9 bases separates the germline ends of V and J, which lose 3 bases and 0 bases respectively. Sequences SGHRS (CDR1) and YFSETQ (CDR2) are obtained from the germline V gene. Each collaborating institution followed its own protocols to collect whole blood in K2EDTA tubes. For TCRbeta analysis, collaborator samples were shipped as frozen whole blood, as isolated PBMCs, or as DNA extracted from either sample type. The TCR was taken from an elderly man with active or convalescent COVID-19. The chain is assembled from TRBV5-1 and TRBJ2-2; the D segment could be TRBD1, given 5 matching bases. Sequences were obtained from peripheral blood. Here is the DNA: TGCGCCAGCAGCTCCCTAGGGGCGAACACCGGGGAGCTGTTTTTT. This translates into CASSSLGANTGELFF.